This T cell receptor beta chain was captured by sequencing in a study of glioma-infiltrating T cells. TCR alpha and beta CDR3 regions were amplified from RNA using iRepertoire nested multiplex PCR. Tissue mRNA or PBMC total RNA, 100-400 ng, went into one-step reverse transcription and amplification. Via MiXCR, TCRdb re-called the multiplex PCR reads, giving one row per CDR3 protein. The sample shows over 120,000 distinct CDR3 sequences, about 39% of them seen only once. With respect to this clonotype: What it recognizes is unknown.

Trimming removed 9 bases from V and 7 bases from J, with 18 bases in between. CDR3 length equals 14 residues. The germline CDR1 and CDR2 sequences are KGHDR and SFDVKD. General study points: CDR3 overlap between tissue and blood was very small. Gliomas, especially low-grade, showed above-expected tissue-blood divergence; non-neoplastic patients showed below.

V gene TRBV24-1 combines with J gene TRBJ2-1; a possible D gene is TRBD1 (6 bases). Sequences were obtained from glioma tissue, nonneoplastic brain tissue, or PBMCs (not recorded which). This TCR came from a human donor with low-grade glioma or glioblastoma, undergoing nonglioma brain surgery, or in good health (not recorded which). CDR3: CATGDPTGGNEQFF. As DNA, the CDR3 is TGTGCCACCGGGGACCCGACAGGAGGTAATGAGCAGTTCTTC.